Shown below are 29 T cell receptor beta chains from a single sample sequenced in a study of T-cell reconstitution after alpha-beta-depleted transplantation in children. Unique molecular identifiers were used in preparing the TCRbeta library. TCRdb itself ran the PCR reads through MiXCR, one entry per CDR3 protein. This table holds about 340,000 distinct CDR3 sequences, about 14% found once. The specimen was PBMCs, collected from the stem cell graft. These receptors all stem from a human donor who donated a stem cell graft to a child with Fanconi anemia.

V and J are TRBV5-6 and TRBJ1-2; no reliable D call. CDR3 length: 11 residues. V lost 2 bases and J lost 12, with 11 bases in between. Per germline, CDR1 SGHDT and CDR2 YYEEEE. Here the CDR3 DNA reads TGTGCCAGCAGCTTTGGAGGGTGGGACACCTTC. Translation gives CASSFGGWDTF. The full variable domain, its missing parts supplied by reference TRBV5-6 and TRBJ1-2, is DAGVTQSPTHLIKTRGQQVTLRCSPKSGHDTVSWYQQALGQGPQFIFQYYEEEERQRGNFPDRFSGHQFPNYSSELNVNALLLGDSALYLCASSFGGWDTFGSGTRLTVV.

This clonotype was seen a few times. This chain joins TRBV5-5 and TRBJ2-1; D possibly uses TRBD1 or TRBD2 (6 bases each). This CDR3 has 13 residues. Germline V lookup: CDR1 SGHKS, CDR2 YYEKEE (reference sequence). The V end was cut by 3 bases, the J end by 11 bases, with 15 bases between. The CDR3 DNA reads TGTGCCAGCAGCTCAGGGGCGGGGAAAAAGCAGTTCTTC. It codes for CASSSGAGKKQFF. The whole variable domain, filled in from reference TRBV5-5 and TRBJ2-1, reads DAGVTQSPTHLIKTRGQQVTLRCSPISGHKSVSWYQQVLGQGPQFIFQYYEKEERGRGNFPDRFSARQFPNYSSELNVNALLLGDSALYLCASSSGAGKKQFFGPGTRLTVL.

This clonotype was counted ten times or more. The chain joins TRBV12-3 or TRBV12-4 to TRBJ2-3; 10 bases are shared with TRBD1. The CDR3 consists of 14 residues. V was pared by 9 bases and J by 3 bases, with 6 bases of the junction left unmatched. This CDR3 reads CASQRDRGTDTQYF. CDR3 coding DNA: TGTGCCAGTCAACGGGACAGGGGTACAGATACGCAGTATTTT.

This chain links TRBV9 with TRBJ1-2; no definite D call. The CDR3 is made up of 15 amino acids. Per the germline V gene, CDR1 is SGDLS and CDR2 is YYNGEE. Trimming stripped 0 bases from V and 4 bases from J, with 13 bases between. This CDR3 is CASSVGSPRRYGYTF. The DNA of the CDR3 is TGTGCCAGCAGCGTAGGGTCCCCGCGACGCTATGGCTACACCTTC.

The sample holds a few counts of this clonotype. The chain carries TRBV27 and TRBJ2-7, with 10 bases lining up with TRBD1. Germline V gene data show CDR1 as MNHEY and CDR2 as SMNVEV (reference sequence). J was trimmed by 4 bases and V by 5 bases; bases with no gene match: 5. The CDR3 spans 14 residues. This CDR3 is CASSARQGAYEQYF. The CDR3 DNA sequence: TGTGCCAGCAGTGCCAGACAGGGGGCTTACGAGCAGTACTTC.

This clonotype appeared many times. The chain is built from TRBV12-3 or TRBV12-4 and TRBJ1-6; no clear D gene. The length of the CDR3 is 16 residues. V lost 5 bases and J 0 bases, leaving 11 bases between the germline ends. The CDR3: CASSRTGSSYNSPLHF. The CDR3 region has the DNA TGTGCCAGCAGTAGGACCGGTAGCTCCTATAATTCACCCCTCCACTTT.

The chain joins TRBV20-1 to TRBJ1-1, with TRBD1 matching 7 bases. In germline, CDR1 is DFQATT, CDR2 SNEGSKA (reference sequence). The CDR3 has 14 residues. Losses at the gene ends were 4 bases for V and 0 bases for J; bases not matched to a gene: 5. CDR3 protein: CSANSGQLNTEAFF. The CDR3 nucleotides read TGCAGTGCTAATTCGGGACAGCTGAACACTGAAGCTTTCTTT.

The chain is built from TRBV27 and TRBJ2-1; D possibly matches TRBD1 or TRBD2 (5 bases each). Trimming took off 3 bases at V and 2 bases at J, with 11 bases between the two ends. CDR1 is MNHEY and CDR2 is SMNVEV in the germline V gene (reference sequence). This CDR3 has 15 amino acids. CDR3 protein: CASSFIGAPYNEQFF. As DNA, the CDR3 is TGTGCCAGCAGTTTCATCGGGGCCCCCTACAATGAGCAGTTCTTC.

The V gene is TRBV20-1, the J gene TRBJ1-1; D is undetermined. The CDR3 is 14 amino acids. V was cut by 3 bases and J by 6 bases, with 17 bases left in between. The germline V gene has CDR1 DFQATT and CDR2 SNEGSKA (reference sequence). This chain's CDR3 is CSASERVGRAEAFF. CDR3 nucleotide sequence: TGCAGTGCTAGCGAACGTGTAGGGAGGGCTGAAGCTTTCTTT.

The V and J genes are TRBV4-2 and TRBJ1-1, with 7 nucleotides matching TRBD1. From germline, CDR1 is LGHNA and CDR2 YNFKEQ. After removal of 4 bases from V and 1 base from J, the junction contained 9 bases not matched to a gene. CDR3 length: 16 amino acids. CDR3 protein: CASSPSPGQRNTEAFF. In nucleotides, the CDR3 is TGTGCCAGCAGCCCCTCACCGGGACAGCGGAACACTGAAGCTTTCTTT.

This clonotype has more than one count but fewer than ten. The V gene is TRBV4-2, the J gene TRBJ2-5; TRBD1 is a possible D gene (6 bases). CDR3 length: 19 amino acids. The V end was cut by 1 base, the J end by 5 bases, with 26 bases between. Germline-derived CDR1 and CDR2 are LGHNA and YNFKEQ. CDR3 in amino acids: CASSQGKGETRWGRETQYF. CDR3 bases: TGTGCCAGCAGCCAAGGCAAGGGGGAGACCAGGTGGGGAAGGGAGACCCAGTACTTC.

At least ten counts were recorded for this clonotype. This chain links TRBV11-2 with TRBJ1-2; tentatively, D is TRBD1 (5 bases). The V gene's germline CDR1 is SGHAT and CDR2 FQNNGV. This CDR3 has 15 amino acids. The germline V and J ends were trimmed by 5 bases and 3 bases, with 16 bases remaining between them. The CDR3 sequence: CASSPLGRDDYGYTF. For the CDR3, the DNA is TGTGCCAGCAGCCCGTTAGGCAGGGACGACTATGGCTACACCTTC.

A few counts support this clonotype. The chain joins TRBV5-1 to TRBJ1-2, with D perhaps matching TRBD1 (5 bases). Germline CDR1 reads SGHRS; CDR2 reads YFSETQ. The CDR3 is 15 amino acids. Trimming shortened V by 4 bases and J by 0 bases, and 13 bases separated the two germline ends. The CDR3 loop reads CASSPQGDPNYGYTF. CDR3 coding DNA: TGCGCCAGCAGCCCCCAGGGAGATCCTAACTATGGCTACACCTTC.

This clonotype was detected a few times. Written as DNA, the CDR3 is TGTGCCAGCAGCGTTGCCGCCGACAGGGTGAACTATGGCTACACCTTC. It translates to CASSVAADRVNYGYTF. This chain links TRBV5-5 with TRBJ1-2, with TRBD1 matching 7 bases. CDR1 and CDR2 from the germline V gene are SGHKS and YYEKEE (reference sequence). V dropped 4 bases and J dropped 2; count of bases not matched to a gene: 11. This CDR3 contains 16 residues.

This rearrangement joins TRBV4-2 to TRBJ2-1, with 8 nucleotides matching TRBD2. The germline V gene has CDR1 LGHNA and CDR2 YNFKEQ. The CDR3 length is 17 residues. V was pared by 1 base and J by 9 bases, with 14 bases of the junction left unmatched. The CDR3 spells CASSQGDAGTSVREQFF. CDR3 nucleotide sequence: TGTGCCAGCAGCCAAGGGGATGCCGGGACTAGTGTACGTGAGCAGTTCTTC.

This clonotype was recorded a few times. The V gene is TRBV5-6, the J gene TRBJ1-2, with D hard to call. The CDR3 consists of 14 residues. The germline V gene encodes CDR1 SGHDT and CDR2 YYEEEE. V dropped 2 bases and J dropped 1 base, with 9 bases sitting between them. CDR3 sequence: CASSLRAVNYGYTF. The CDR3 DNA reads TGTGCCAGCAGCTTACGGGCAGTTAACTATGGCTACACCTTC.

Only a few counts were recorded for this clonotype. This chain uses TRBV6-2 or TRBV6-3 with TRBJ2-4; the D is unclear. This CDR3 has 13 residues. Trimming left V 10 bases short and J 1 base short, with 11 bases between. Per germline, CDR1 MNHEY and CDR2 SVGEGT. CDR3 DNA sequence: TGTGCCACCCGCACAACGGCCAAAAACATTCAGTACTTC. Protein product: CATRTTAKNIQYF.

This chain joins TRBV30 and TRBJ2-1; D is perhaps TRBD1 (5 bases). V lost 3 bases and J lost 5, with 14 bases in between. CDR1 GTSNPN and CDR2 SVGIG come from the germline V gene (reference sequence). CDR3 length: 14 amino acids. This CDR3 is CAWRKGKGNNEQFF. The DNA for the CDR3 is TGTGCCTGGAGGAAGGGGAAGGGGAACAATGAGCAGTTCTTC.

CDR3 nucleotide sequence: TGTGCCAGCAGCTTCGACCTGGGGAGCGGAGAGACCCAGTACTTC. Translated, it gives CASSFDLGSGETQYF. The chain recombines TRBV7-8 with TRBJ2-5; TRBD2 might be the D (5 bases). The CDR3 runs 15 residues. Trimming took off 3 bases at V and 4 bases at J, with 15 bases between the two ends. Germline lookup yields CDR1 SGHVS and CDR2 FQNEAQ.

Note on this clonotype: Since no conserved phenylalanine or tryptophan closes the CDR3, a read error is the likely cause. The rearrangement joins TRBV5-1 to TRBJ1-5; a possible D gene is TRBD1 (5 bases). Germline V gene sequence: CDR1 SGHRS, CDR2 YFSETQ. The CDR3 has 14 amino acids. V shed 4 bases and J shed 5 bases, with 13 bases lying between them. The CDR3 protein is CASSTGTLDQPQHY. The CDR3 nucleotides read TGCGCCAGCAGCACCGGGACTCTTGATCAGCCCCAGCATTAT.

This clonotype was picked up many times. The chain joins TRBV7-8 to TRBJ1-4; tentatively, D is TRBD1 (5 bases). Germline CDR1 and CDR2: SGHVS and FQNEAQ. This CDR3 region has 14 residues. Trimming shortened V by 4 bases and J by 3 bases, and 9 bases separated the two germline ends. The CDR3 loop is CASSSGTANEKLFF. The CDR3 DNA follows: TGTGCCAGCAGCTCCGGGACGGCTAATGAAAAACTGTTTTTT. The variable domain in full, with the rest retrieved from reference TRBV7-8 and TRBJ1-4, is GAGVSQSPRYKVAKRGQDVALRCDPISGHVSLFWYQQALGQGPEFLTYFQNEAQLDKSGLPSDRFFAERPEGSVSTLKIQRTQQEDSAVYLCASSSGTANEKLFFGSGTQLSVL.

For this clonotype: This may be a read error, as it is one base from a much larger clone. V is TRBV5-6 and J is TRBJ2-5, with 8 bases that match TRBD2. V lost 2 bases and J lost 1; bases outside the gene matches: 1. There are 14 residues in the CDR3. Per the germline V gene, CDR1 is SGHDT and CDR2 is YYEEEE. The CDR3 here is CASSFSGVQETQYF. In DNA, the CDR3 is TGTGCCAGCAGCTTTAGCGGGGTCCAAGAGACCCAGTACTTC.

This clonotype was recorded at least ten times. The chain carries TRBV20-1 and TRBJ2-3; D ambiguous. Germline values: CDR1 DFQATT, CDR2 SNEGSKA (reference sequence). V was shortened by 8 bases and J by 2 bases, with 8 bases between the two germline ends. The CDR3 covers 11 residues. CDR3 residues: CSFLTTDTQYF. For the CDR3, the DNA is TGCAGTTTCCTGACCACAGATACGCAGTATTTT.

This clonotype appeared many times. This rearrangement joins TRBV20-1 to TRBJ1-1; the D is unclear. There are 14 residues in the CDR3. V dropped 5 bases and J dropped 1 base, with 14 bases sitting between them. CDR1 is DFQATT, CDR2 SNEGSKA, per germline (reference sequence). CDR3 nucleotide sequence: TGCAGTGCTCAGACCCCTTTAGGGAACACTGAAGCTTTCTTT. This gives the protein CSAQTPLGNTEAFF.

The rearrangement uses TRBV6-8 and TRBJ2-7; no definite D call. Per germline, CDR1 MNHGY and CDR2 SAAAGT. The CDR3 is 15 residues long. V was clipped by 6 bases and J by 0 bases, with 15 bases between them. The CDR3 DNA reads TGTGCCAGCAGCCGGACGGTGAACACCTCCTACGAGCAGTACTTC. This codes for CASSRTVNTSYEQYF.

This clonotype was seen only a few times. The V gene is TRBV14, the J gene TRBJ2-7, with D possibly being TRBD1 (6 bases). The CDR3 length is 11 residues. Germline lookup yields CDR1 SGHDN and CDR2 FVKESK. V lost 3 bases and J 11 bases, leaving 11 bases between the germline ends. The CDR3 DNA is TGTGCCAGCAGCCAGAATGGGGGCGAGTACTTC. Amino acid sequence: CASSQNGGEYF.

This clonotype showed up many times. V is TRBV7-2 and J is TRBJ2-7; no definite D call. Trimming stripped 1 base from V and 5 bases from J, with 9 bases between. This CDR3 has 13 residues. Germline V gene lookup returns CDR1 SGHTA and CDR2 FQGNSA. CDR3 amino acids: CASSLGRQDEQYF. The CDR3 DNA sequence: TGTGCCAGCAGCTTAGGTCGCCAGGACGAGCAGTACTTC.

This clonotype came up many times. CDR3 DNA: TGTGCCAGCAGTTTGGGCCATGGGAGCAATCAGCCCCAGCATTTT. Amino acids: CASSLGHGSNQPQHF. J is TRBJ1-5 and V is TRBV12-3 or TRBV12-4; D unresolved. V gave up 3 bases and J gave up 1 base, with 10 bases separating them. This CDR3 spans 15 amino acids.

This clonotype showed up just a few times. The chain couples TRBV6-5 to TRBJ1-4, with D maybe TRBD1 (6 bases). The germline V and J ends were trimmed by 0 bases and 4 bases, with 9 bases remaining between them. The CDR3 is made up of 15 amino acids. Germline lookup yields CDR1 MNHEY and CDR2 SVGAGI. Written as DNA, the CDR3 is TGTGCCAGCAGTTACTCCGGCAGGGGTAATGAAAAACTGTTTTTT. Its translation is CASSYSGRGNEKLFF.